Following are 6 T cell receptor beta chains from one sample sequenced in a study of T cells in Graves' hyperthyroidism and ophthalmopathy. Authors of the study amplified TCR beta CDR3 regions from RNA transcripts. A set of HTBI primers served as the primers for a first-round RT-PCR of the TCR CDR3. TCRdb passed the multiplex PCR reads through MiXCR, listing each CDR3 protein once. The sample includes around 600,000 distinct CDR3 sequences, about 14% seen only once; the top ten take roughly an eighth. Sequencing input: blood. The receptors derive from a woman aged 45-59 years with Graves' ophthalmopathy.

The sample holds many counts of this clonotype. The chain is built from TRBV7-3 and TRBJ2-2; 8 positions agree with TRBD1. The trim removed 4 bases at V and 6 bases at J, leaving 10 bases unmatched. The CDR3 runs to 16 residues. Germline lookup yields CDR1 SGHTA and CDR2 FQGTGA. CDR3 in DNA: TGTGCCAGCAGCTCCCGGACAGGGCGAGGTTCCGGGGAGCTGTTTTTT. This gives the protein CASSSRTGRGSGELFF.

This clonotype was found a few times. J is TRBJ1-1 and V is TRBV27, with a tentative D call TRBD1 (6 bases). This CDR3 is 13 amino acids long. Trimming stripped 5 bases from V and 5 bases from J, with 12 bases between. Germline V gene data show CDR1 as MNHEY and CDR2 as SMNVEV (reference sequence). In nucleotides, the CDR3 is TGTGCCAGCAGTAGGGGGACCGTGACTGAAGCTTTCTTT. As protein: CASSRGTVTEAFF.

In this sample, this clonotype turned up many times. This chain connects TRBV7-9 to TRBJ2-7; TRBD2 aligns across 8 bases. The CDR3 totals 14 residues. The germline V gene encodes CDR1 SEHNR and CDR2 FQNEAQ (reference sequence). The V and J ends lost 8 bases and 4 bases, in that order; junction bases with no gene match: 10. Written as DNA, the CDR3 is TGTGCCAGCGGCACGGGAGGGACTTTGTACGAGCAGTACTTC. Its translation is CASGTGGTLYEQYF. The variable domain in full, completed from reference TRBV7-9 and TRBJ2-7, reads DTGVSQNPRHKITKRGQNVTFRCDPISEHNRLYWYRQTLGQGPEFLTYFQNEAQLEKSRLLSDRFSAERPKGSFSTLEIQRTEQGDSAMYLCASGTGGTLYEQYFGPGTRLTVT.

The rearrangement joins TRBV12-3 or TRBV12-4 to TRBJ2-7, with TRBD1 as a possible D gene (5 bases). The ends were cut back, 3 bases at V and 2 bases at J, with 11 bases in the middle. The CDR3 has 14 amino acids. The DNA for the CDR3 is TGTGCCAGCAGTTTGCCAGGGTCCGCCTACGAGCAGTACTTC. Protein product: CASSLPGSAYEQYF.

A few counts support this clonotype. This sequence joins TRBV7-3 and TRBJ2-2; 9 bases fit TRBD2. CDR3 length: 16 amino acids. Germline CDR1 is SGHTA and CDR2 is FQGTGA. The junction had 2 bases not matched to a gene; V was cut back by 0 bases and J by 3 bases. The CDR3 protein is CASSLTSGSHTGELFF. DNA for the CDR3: TGTGCCAGCAGCTTAACTAGCGGGAGTCACACCGGGGAGCTGTTTTTT.

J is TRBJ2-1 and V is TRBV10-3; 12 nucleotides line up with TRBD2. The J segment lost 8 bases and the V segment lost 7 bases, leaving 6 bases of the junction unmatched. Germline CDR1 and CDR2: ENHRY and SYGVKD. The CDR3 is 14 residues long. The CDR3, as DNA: TGTGCCATCACCCAGACTAGCGGGAGTCATGAGCAGTTCTTC. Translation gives CAITQTSGSHEQFF.